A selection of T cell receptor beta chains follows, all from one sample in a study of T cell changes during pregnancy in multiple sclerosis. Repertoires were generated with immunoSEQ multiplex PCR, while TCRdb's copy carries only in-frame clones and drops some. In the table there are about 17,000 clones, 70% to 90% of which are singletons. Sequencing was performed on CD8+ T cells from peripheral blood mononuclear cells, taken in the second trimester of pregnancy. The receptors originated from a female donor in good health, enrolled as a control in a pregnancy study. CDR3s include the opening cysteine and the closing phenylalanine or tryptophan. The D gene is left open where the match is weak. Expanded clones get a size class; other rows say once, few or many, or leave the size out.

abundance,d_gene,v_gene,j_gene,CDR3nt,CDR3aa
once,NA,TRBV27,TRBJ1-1,TGTGCCAGCAGTTCGGGGGGGGCGGGAACTGAAGCTTTCTTT,CASSSGGAGTEAFF
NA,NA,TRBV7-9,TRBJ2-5,TGTGCCAGCAGCCTGACCGGGACTCAAGAGACCCAGTACTTC,CASSLTGTQETQYF
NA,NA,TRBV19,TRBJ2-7,TGTGCCAGTAGTATGGGGGGATTGGACTACGAGCAGTACTTC,CASSMGGLDYEQYF
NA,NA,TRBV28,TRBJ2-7,TGTGCCAGCAGTTTGGGCAACGAACCTTACGAGCAGTACTTC,CASSLGNEPYEQYF
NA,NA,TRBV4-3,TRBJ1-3,TGCGCCAGCAGCCACGAATGGACAGACTTCGGAAACACCATATATTTT,CASSHEWTDFGNTIYF
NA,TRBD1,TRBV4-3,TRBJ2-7,TGCGCCAGCAGCCAAGACAGACAGGGGAACGAGCAGTACTTC,CASSQDRQGNEQYF
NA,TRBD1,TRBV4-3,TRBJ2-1,TGCGCCAGCAGTCAAAAACAGGGGGCCTACAATGAGCAGTTCTTC,CASSQKQGAYNEQFF
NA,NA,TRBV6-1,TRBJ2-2,TGTGCCACCCACAAGGGGAACAGCGGGGAGCTGTTTTTT,CATHKGNSGELFF
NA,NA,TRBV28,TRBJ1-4,TGTGCCAGCAGCCAAACGGGGGGCGGGGAACTGTTTTTT,CASSQTGGGELFF
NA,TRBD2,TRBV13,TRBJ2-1,TGTGCCAGCAGCCTCGGGACTAGGAAGGGCGGTGAGCAGTTCTTC,CASSLGTRKGGEQFF
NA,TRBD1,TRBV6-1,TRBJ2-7,TGTGCCAGCAGTGAAGCGGACAGGATGGCCTACGAGCAGTACTTC,CASSEADRMAYEQYF
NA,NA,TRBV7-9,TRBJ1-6,TGTGCCAGCAGCGCAGACTGGAGCTCCTATAATTCACCCCTCCACTTT,CASSADWSSYNSPLHF
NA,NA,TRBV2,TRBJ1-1,TGTGCCAGCAGCCAATCAAGCGGGGGGACTGAAGCTTTCTTT,CASSQSSGGTEAFF
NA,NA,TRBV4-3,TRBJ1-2,TGCGCCAGCAGCCAAGATGCGGGGGGGCGCAAGGGCTACACCTTC,CASSQDAGGRKGYTF
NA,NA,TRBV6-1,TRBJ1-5,TGTGCCAGCAGTGAAGCTGAGGGATTAGGCAATCAGCCCCAGCATTTT,CASSEAEGLGNQPQHF
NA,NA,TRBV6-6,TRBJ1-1,TGTGCCAGCACCCAGGGGAACACTGAAGCTTTCTTT,CASTQGNTEAFF
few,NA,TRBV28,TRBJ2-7,TGTGCCAGCAGTTTGGCAGGGGTTTACGAGCAGTACTTC,CASSLAGVYEQYF
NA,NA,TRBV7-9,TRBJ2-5,TGTGCCAGCAGCTTTGGCGCAGGGATAGAGACCCAGTACTTC,CASSFGAGIETQYF